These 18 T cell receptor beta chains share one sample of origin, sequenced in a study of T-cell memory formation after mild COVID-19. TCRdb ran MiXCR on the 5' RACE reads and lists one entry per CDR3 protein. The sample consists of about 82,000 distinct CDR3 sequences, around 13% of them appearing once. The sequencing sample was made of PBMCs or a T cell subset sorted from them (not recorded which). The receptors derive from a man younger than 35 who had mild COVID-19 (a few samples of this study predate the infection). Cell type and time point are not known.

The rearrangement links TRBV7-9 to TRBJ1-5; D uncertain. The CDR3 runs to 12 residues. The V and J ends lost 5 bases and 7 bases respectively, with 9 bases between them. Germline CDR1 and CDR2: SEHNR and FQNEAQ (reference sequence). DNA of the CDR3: TGTGCCAGCAGCGAAACAGTCCAGCCCCAGCATTTT. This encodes CASSETVQPQHF.

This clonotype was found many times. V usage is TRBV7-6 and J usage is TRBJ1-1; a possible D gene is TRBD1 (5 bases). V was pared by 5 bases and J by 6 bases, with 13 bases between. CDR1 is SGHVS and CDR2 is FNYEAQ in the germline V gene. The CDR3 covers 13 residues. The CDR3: CASSAGLEAEAFF. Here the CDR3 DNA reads TGTGCCAGCAGCGCAGGGTTAGAGGCTGAAGCTTTCTTT.

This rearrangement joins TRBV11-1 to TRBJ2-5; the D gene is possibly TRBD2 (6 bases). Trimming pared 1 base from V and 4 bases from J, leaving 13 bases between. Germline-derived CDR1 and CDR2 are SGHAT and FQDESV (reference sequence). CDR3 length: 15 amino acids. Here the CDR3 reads CASSLVGGVRETQYF. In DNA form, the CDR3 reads TGTGCCAGCAGCTTAGTTGGAGGGGTGAGAGAGACCCAGTACTTC.

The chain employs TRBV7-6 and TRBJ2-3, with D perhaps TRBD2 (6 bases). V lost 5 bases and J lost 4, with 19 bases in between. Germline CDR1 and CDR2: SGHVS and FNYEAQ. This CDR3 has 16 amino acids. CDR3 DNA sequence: TGTGCCAGCAGCCAGCCCATCTTGGGGGGACCAGATACGCAGTATTTT. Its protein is CASSQPILGGPDTQYF.

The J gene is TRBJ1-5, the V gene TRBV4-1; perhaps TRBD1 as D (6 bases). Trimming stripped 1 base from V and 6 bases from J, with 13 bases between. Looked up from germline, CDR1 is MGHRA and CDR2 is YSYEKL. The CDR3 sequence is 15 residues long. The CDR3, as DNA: TGCGCCAGCAGCCAAGTTGCAGGGGCCCGTCAGCCCCAGCATTTT. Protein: CASSQVAGARQPQHF.

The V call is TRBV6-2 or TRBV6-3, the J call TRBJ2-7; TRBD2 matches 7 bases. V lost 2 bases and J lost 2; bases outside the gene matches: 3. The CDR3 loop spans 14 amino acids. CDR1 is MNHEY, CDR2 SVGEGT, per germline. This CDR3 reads CASSYETSTYEQYF. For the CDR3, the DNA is TGTGCCAGCAGTTACGAGACTAGCACCTACGAGCAGTACTTC.

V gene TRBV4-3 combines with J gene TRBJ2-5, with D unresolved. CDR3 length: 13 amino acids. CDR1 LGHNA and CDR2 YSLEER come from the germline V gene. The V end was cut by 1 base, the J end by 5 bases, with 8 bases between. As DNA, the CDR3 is TGCGCCAGCAGCCAAGGGCCGGCGGAGACCCAGTACTTC. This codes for CASSQGPAETQYF.

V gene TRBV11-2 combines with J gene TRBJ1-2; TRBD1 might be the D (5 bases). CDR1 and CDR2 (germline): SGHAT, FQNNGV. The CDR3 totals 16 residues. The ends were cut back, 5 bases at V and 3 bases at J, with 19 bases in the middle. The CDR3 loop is CASSPGRQGRDYGYTF. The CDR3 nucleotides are TGTGCCAGCAGCCCCGGGCGGCAGGGAAGGGACTATGGCTACACCTTC.

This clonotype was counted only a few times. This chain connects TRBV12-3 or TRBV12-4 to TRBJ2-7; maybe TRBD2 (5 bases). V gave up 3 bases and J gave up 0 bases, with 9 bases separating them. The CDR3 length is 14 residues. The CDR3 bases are TGTGCCAGCAGTTTTGTGGGGAGCTCCTACGAGCAGTACTTC. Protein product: CASSFVGSSYEQYF.

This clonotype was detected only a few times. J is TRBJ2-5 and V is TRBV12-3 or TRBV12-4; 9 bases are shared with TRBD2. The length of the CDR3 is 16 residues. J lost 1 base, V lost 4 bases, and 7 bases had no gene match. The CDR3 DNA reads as TGTGCCAGCAGTTCGCCCGTGACTAGCGGCCAAGAGACCCAGTACTTC. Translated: CASSSPVTSGQETQYF.

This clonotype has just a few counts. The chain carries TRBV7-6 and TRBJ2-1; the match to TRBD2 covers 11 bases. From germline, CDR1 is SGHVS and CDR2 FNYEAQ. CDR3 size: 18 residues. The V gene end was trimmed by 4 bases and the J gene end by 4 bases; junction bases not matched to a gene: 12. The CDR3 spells CASSSPQLTSGGYNEQFF. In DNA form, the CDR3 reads TGTGCCAGCAGCTCCCCCCAATTAACTAGCGGGGGTTACAATGAGCAGTTCTTC. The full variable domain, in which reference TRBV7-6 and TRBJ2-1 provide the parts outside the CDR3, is GAGVSQSPRYKVTKRGQDVALRCDPISGHVSLYWYRQALGQGPEFLTYFNYEAQQDKSGLPNDRFSAERPEGSISTLTIQRTEQRDSAMYRCASSSPQLTSGGYNEQFFGPGTRLTVL.

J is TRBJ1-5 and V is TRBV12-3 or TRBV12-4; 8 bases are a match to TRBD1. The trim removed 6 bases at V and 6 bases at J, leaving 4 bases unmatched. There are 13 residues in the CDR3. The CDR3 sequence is CASSPDRAQPQHF. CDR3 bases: TGTGCCAGCAGCCCGGACAGGGCTCAGCCCCAGCATTTT.

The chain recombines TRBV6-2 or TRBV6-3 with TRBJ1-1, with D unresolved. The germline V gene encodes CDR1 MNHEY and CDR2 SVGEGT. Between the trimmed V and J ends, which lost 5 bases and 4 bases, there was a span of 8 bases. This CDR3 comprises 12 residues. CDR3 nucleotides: TGTGCCAGCAGTATTGGCCCCACTGAAGCTTTCTTT. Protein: CASSIGPTEAFF.

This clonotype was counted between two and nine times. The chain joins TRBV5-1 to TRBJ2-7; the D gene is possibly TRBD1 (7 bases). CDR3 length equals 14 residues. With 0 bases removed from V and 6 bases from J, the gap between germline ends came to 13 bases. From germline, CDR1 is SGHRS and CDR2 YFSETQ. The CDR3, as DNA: TGCGCCAGCAGCTTGGCGCCAGGGGGGATCGAGCAGTACGTC. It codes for CASSLAPGGIEQYV.

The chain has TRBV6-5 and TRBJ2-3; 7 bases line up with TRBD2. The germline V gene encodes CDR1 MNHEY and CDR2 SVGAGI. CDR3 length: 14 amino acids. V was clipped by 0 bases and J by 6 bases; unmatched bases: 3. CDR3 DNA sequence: TGTGCCAGCAGTTACTCAGGCGGGGGTGATACGCAGTATTTT. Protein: CASSYSGGGDTQYF.

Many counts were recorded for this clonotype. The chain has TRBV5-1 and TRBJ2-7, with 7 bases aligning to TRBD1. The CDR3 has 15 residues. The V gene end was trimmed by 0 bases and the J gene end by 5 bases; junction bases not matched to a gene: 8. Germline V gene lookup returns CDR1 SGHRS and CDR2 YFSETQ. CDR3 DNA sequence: TGCGCCAGCAGCTTGGGAGGGGGCTTTCTCCACGAGCAGTACGTC. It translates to CASSLGGGFLHEQYV.

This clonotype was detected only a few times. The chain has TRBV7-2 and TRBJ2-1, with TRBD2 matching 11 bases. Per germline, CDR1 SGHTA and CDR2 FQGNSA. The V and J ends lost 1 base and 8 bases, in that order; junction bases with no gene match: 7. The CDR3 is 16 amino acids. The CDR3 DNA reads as TGTGCCAGCAGCTTAGAGATAGCGGGGGGGCGGGATGAGCAGTTCTTC. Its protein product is CASSLEIAGGRDEQFF.

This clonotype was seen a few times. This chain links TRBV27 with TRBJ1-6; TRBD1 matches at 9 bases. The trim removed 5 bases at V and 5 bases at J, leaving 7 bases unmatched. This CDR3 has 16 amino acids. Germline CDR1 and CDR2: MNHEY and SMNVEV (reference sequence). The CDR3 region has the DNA TGTGCCAGCAGTACCGGACAGGGGATGAATAATTCACCCCTCCACTTT. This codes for CASSTGQGMNNSPLHF.